This TCR beta chain was sequenced in a study of metastatic and nonmetastatic thyroid tumors. About the study: Malignant and benign thyroid patients had repertoires compared in peripheral blood and tumor or nodule tissue. Study results and limitations: Reportedly, malignant thyroid tumors had significantly higher TCR beta diversity than benign nodules, in blood and tumor.

As processed by the authors: To classify distant metastasis in papillary thyroid cancer, a model was built from CDR3 differences across clinicopathological groups. TCRdb re-clonotyped the PCR reads via MiXCR. For this entry, the V and J calls and clone size follow TCRdb and not the study's own pipeline. The repertoire has approximately 25,000 clones, roughly 15% of them found once; the top ten carry approximately 6.2%. This clone showed up many times. Its antigen is currently unknown. Prior to thyroid surgery, none of the patients had received any treatment. The sequencing input was blood. The TCR sequence derives from a male donor with papillary thyroid cancer or a benign thyroid nodule (not recorded which). Some clones in this sample may be carry-over from other donors' samples.

The CDR3 nucleotides read TGTGCCAGCAGCCAGGGGGGCGGGCCAGGCACCGGGGAGCTGTTTTTT. Translating gives CASSQGGGPGTGELFF. The rearrangement links TRBV9 to TRBJ2-2; possible D gene TRBD1, 7 bases. The germline V and J ends were trimmed by 4 bases and 4 bases, with 17 bases remaining between them. The CDR3 sequence is 16 residues long. CDR1 is SGDLS, CDR2 YYNGEE, per germline. The full variable domain, with the rest looked up from reference TRBV9 and TRBJ2-2, is DSGVTQTPKHLITATGQRVTLRCSPRSGDLSVYWYQQSLDQGLQFLIQYYNGEERAKGNILERFSAQQFPDLHSELNLSSLELGDSALYFCASSQGGGPGTGELFFGEGSRLTVL.